A selection of T cell receptor beta chains follows, all from one sample in a study of T cell responses to AZD1222 COVID-19 vaccine. The assay was immunoSEQ multiplex PCR, and TCRdb's table has in-frame clones only and misses some. Here the sample spans roughly 110,000 clones, about 90% being singletons. The sequencing here drew on peripheral blood, taken on day 0 of AZD1222 vaccination. The receptors here all came from an adult in good health. The CDR3 runs from the conserved cysteine through the conserved F or W. Each record gives: J gene, V gene, clone size, D gene, CDR3 protein, CDR3 DNA. A D gene is named only where the DNA matches it firmly. For some rows the clone size is stated as once, few or many, or as a class when expanded; others skip it.

TRBJ2-7 | TRBV14 | NA | NA | CASSRDISYEQYF | TGTGCCAGCAGCCGGGACATCTCCTACGAGCAGTACTTC
TRBJ1-1 | TRBV18 | once | NA | CASSPTASGHKNTEAFF | TGTGCCAGCTCACCAACCGCGTCGGGGCATAAGAACACTGAAGCTTTCTTT
TRBJ2-2 | TRBV5-6 | NA | NA | CASSLDRALFTGELFF | TGTGCCAGCAGCTTGGACCGCGCGTTGTTCACCGGGGAGCTGTTTTTT
TRBJ2-3 | TRBV5-1 | NA | NA | CASSLEGRGNTDTQYF | TGCGCCAGCAGCTTGGAGGGGAGGGGGAACACAGATACGCAGTATTTT
TRBJ1-1 | TRBV6-5 | NA | NA | CASSSIVGGSNTEAFF | TGTGCCAGCAGTTCGATAGTAGGAGGGAGTAACACTGAAGCTTTCTTT
TRBJ2-2 | TRBV19 | NA | NA | CASRGPRTANTGELFF | TGTGCCAGCAGAGGTCCCCGGACAGCGAACACCGGGGAGCTGTTTTTT
TRBJ2-3 | TRBV5-1 | NA | TRBD2 | CASSLSSGTSGGHGDTQYF | TGCGCCAGCAGCTTGAGTTCCGGGACTAGCGGGGGCCATGGAGATACGCAGTATTTT
TRBJ1-2 | TRBV6-5 | few | NA | CASSLGQGRYGYTF | TGTGCCAGCAGTTTAGGGCAGGGGCGTTATGGCTACACCTTC
TRBJ2-5 | TRBV5-5 | NA | TRBD2 | CASSVTSGGIQETQYF | TGTGCCAGCAGCGTTACTAGCGGGGGAATCCAAGAGACCCAGTACTTC
TRBJ1-6 | TRBV4-3 | NA | NA | CASSQLTGSPLHF | TGCGCCAGCAGCCAGTTAACGGGGTCACCCCTCCACTTT
TRBJ1-4 | TRBV13 | NA | NA | CASRLSNEKLFF | TGTGCCAGCAGACTTAGCAATGAAAAACTGTTTTTT
TRBJ1-3 | TRBV3-1/TRBV3-2 | NA | TRBD1 | CASSQRGQGTGNTIYF | TGTGCCAGCAGCCAAAGGGGGCAGGGCACTGGAAACACCATATATTTT
TRBJ2-7 | TRBV11-2 | NA | NA | CASSLVGYEQYF | TGTGCCAGCAGCTTAGTCGGTTACGAGCAGTACTTC
TRBJ2-6 | TRBV19 | NA | NA | CASSMRGAGANVLTF | TGTGCCAGTAGTATGAGGGGGGCTGGGGCCAACGTCCTGACTTTC
TRBJ1-2 | TRBV15 | NA | NA | CATSRDRTGYTF | TGTGCCACCAGCAGAGATAGGACAGGCTACACCTTC
TRBJ2-7 | TRBV6-2/TRBV6-3 | NA | NA | CASSPAGAYEQYF | TGTGCCAGCAGTCCGGCTGGGGCCTACGAGCAGTACTTC
TRBJ2-2 | TRBV5-1 | NA | TRBD1 | CASSLSDRETGELFF | TGCGCCAGCAGCTTGTCGGACAGGGAAACCGGGGAGCTGTTTTTT
TRBJ1-4 | TRBV7-8 | NA | TRBD1 | CASRDSGTADEKLFF | TGTGCCAGCAGAGACTCCGGGACAGCGGATGAAAAACTGTTTTTT
TRBJ1-1 | TRBV7-9 | NA | NA | CASSLGVGGGEAFF | TGTGCCAGCAGCTTAGGCGTGGGGGGTGGTGAAGCTTTCTTT
TRBJ1-1 | TRBV29-1 | NA | NA | CSVDLGGVGTEAFF | TGCAGCGTTGACTTGGGGGGGGTAGGAACTGAAGCTTTCTTT
TRBJ2-3 | TRBV7-9 | once | NA | CASSLRKGGRDTQYF | TGTGCCAGCAGCTTAAGGAAGGGGGGTAGAGATACGCAGTATTTT
TRBJ2-1 | TRBV14 | NA | TRBD2 | CASSQDQGLVYNEQFF | TGTGCCAGCAGCCAAGATCAGGGACTAGTATACAATGAGCAGTTCTTC
TRBJ2-3 | TRBV21-1 | NA | NA | CASSKRVVLDTQYF | TGTGCCAGCAGCAAACGGGTAGTTTTAGATACGCAGTATTTT
TRBJ2-7 | TRBV2 | NA | NA | CASSEGSGSYEQYF | TGTGCCAGCAGCGAAGGAAGCGGGTCCTACGAGCAGTACTTC
TRBJ1-5 | TRBV28 | NA | NA | CASMGANQPQHF | TGTGCCAGCATGGGGGCGAACCAGCCCCAGCATTTT
TRBJ2-7 | TRBV4-1 | few | NA | CASSFDRSYEQYF | TGCGCCAGCAGCTTTGACAGGTCCTACGAGCAGTACTTC
TRBJ1-2 | TRBV5-1 | NA | TRBD1 | CASSYGTDTPYGYTF | TGCGCCAGCAGCTATGGGACAGACACTCCCTATGGCTACACCTTC
TRBJ1-4 | TRBV18 | NA | TRBD1 | CASSPLRQGATNEKLFF | TGTGCCAGCTCACCATTGAGACAGGGGGCGACTAATGAAAAACTGTTTTTT
TRBJ1-2 | TRBV6-5 | NA | NA | CASSYVGEVGGYTF | TGTGCCAGCAGTTACGTGGGGGAGGTCGGCGGCTACACCTTC
TRBJ1-6 | TRBV5-4 | once | NA | CASSPGVGERDSPLHF | TGTGCCAGCAGCCCCGGTGTTGGAGAGAGGGATTCACCCCTCCACTTT
TRBJ2-2 | TRBV6-5 | NA | NA | CASSLTLRRELFF | TGTGCCAGCAGTTTAACTCTTAGGAGGGAGCTGTTTTTT
TRBJ2-7 | TRBV18 | once | NA | CASSPRLAYNEQYF | TGTGCCAGCTCCCCGCGGCTAGCGTACAACGAGCAGTACTTC
TRBJ2-2 | TRBV5-1 | NA | TRBD2 | CASSTGLAGATGELFF | TGCGCCAGCTCAACAGGGTTAGCGGGGGCTACCGGGGAGCTGTTTTTT
TRBJ1-5 | TRBV9 | NA | TRBD1 | CASSAGGQGNQPQHF | TGTGCCAGCAGCGCAGGGGGCCAGGGCAATCAGCCCCAGCATTTT
TRBJ1-2 | TRBV28 | NA | NA | CASSLGGSTLYGYTF | TGTGCCAGCAGTTTAGGGGGCAGCACCCTGTATGGCTACACCTTC
TRBJ1-4 | TRBV18 | NA | TRBD1 | CASSSGQVGEKLFF | TGTGCCAGCTCATCGGGACAGGTGGGGGAAAAACTGTTTTTT
TRBJ2-2 | TRBV9 | medium-sized | NA | CASSVEVQATGELFF | TGTGCCAGCAGCGTAGAGGTCCAGGCCACCGGGGAGCTGTTTTTT
TRBJ2-3 | TRBV30 | NA | TRBD1 | CAYRRDRDTDTQYF | TGTGCCTATCGCCGGGACAGGGACACAGATACGCAGTATTTT
TRBJ2-3 | TRBV19 | NA | NA | CASGYLGTVSTDTQYF | TGTGCCAGCGGTTACTTAGGGACCGTTAGCACAGATACGCAGTATTTT
TRBJ1-4 | TRBV2 | NA | NA | CASSFPRPPEIAVELFF | TGTGCCAGCAGCTTCCCACGCCCGCCCGAAATAGCCGTCGAACTGTTTTTT
TRBJ2-3 | TRBV4-1 | NA | NA | CASSQVGNTQYF | TGCGCCAGCAGCCAAGTGGGGAATACGCAGTATTTT
TRBJ2-1 | TRBV9 | NA | TRBD2 | CASSTRTSGTYNEQFF | TGTGCCAGCAGCACCCGGACTAGCGGAACCTACAATGAGCAGTTCTTC